This T cell receptor beta chain was obtained from a study of blood T cells in healthy people across ages (dated by TCRdb to 2014 to 2015). Describing the broader study: In model experiments, template switching captured roughly one uniquely barcoded TCR beta cDNA molecule for every two T cells. Four age groups were formed from the donors: young (average approximately 16 years), middle-aged (approximately 41), aged (under 70) and long-lived (around 82). Using deep sequencing normalized with unique cDNA molecular identifiers, the study measured how TCR beta repertoire diversity changes with age. Using the same blood draw, the study looked at two additional independent replicas of 1 million unique cDNA reads for two donors, one aged 18 to 29 and the other aged 80 or older.

About this clonotype: Its cognate antigen has yet to be identified. No qualities accompany the bases; no much larger clone lies one base away.

Trimming leaves V shorter by 4 bases and J shorter by 2 bases, with the junction holding 4 bases beyond the gene matches. CDR1 and CDR2, looked up from the germline V gene, are MGHRA and YSYEKL. Spanning cysteine to phenylalanine, the CDR3 consists of 16 amino acids. The DNA shown is the 48-base CDR3, in frame from base 1. Receptors were amplified or captured by 5' RACE. Sequencing took place on an Illumina HiSeq 2500. A second PCR of roughly 6 to 12 cycles was performed with a sample-barcoded 5' primer and a J-beta primer mix. A unique molecular identifier was introduced onto each TCR beta cDNA molecule by a template-switch 5' adaptor carrying 12 random nucleotides. Each sample yielded at least 3 million CDR3-containing paired-end reads. All of the RNA was converted into first-strand cDNA using the Mint cDNA synthesis kit, with a TRBC-specific oligonucleotide serving as the primer. After uracil-DNA glycosylase treatment, a first 18-cycle PCR used universal primers M1SS and BC2_uni_R on all cDNA. In the paper's pipeline: For normalization, 1 million high-quality reads were randomly selected from each sample, with every read carrying a distinct molecular identifier. Instead of being binned into consensus sequences, reads that shared molecular identifiers were thrown out. CDR3 identification, clonotype clustering and error correction used MiTCR with a Q25 quality threshold and the strictest error-elimination algorithm. Lower-bound total TCR beta diversity was estimated with a nonparametric unseen species model using Euler transformation. The public reads were run again by TCRdb, first through fastp at Q25 and then through MiXCR, and only productive beta chains were kept. Here each entry gathers all rows of one CDR3 protein and keeps the most common genes and DNA. In this record, the V and J calls reflect TCRdb's handling and not the investigators' own analysis. This sample holds approximately 580,000 distinct CDR3 sequences; less than 25% were observed only once. Jointly, the top ten make up roughly 9% of the sample.

Donors were a few dozen systemically healthy Caucasian individuals from Russia aged roughly 6 to 95 years. Approximately 11 milliliters of peripheral blood were drawn from each donor into EDTA-treated Vacutainer tubes. Ficoll-Paque density-gradient centrifugation was used to isolate PBMCs, with at least 7 million per sample. Trizol reagent was used to extract total RNA from the PBMCs, yielding at least 5.5 micrograms per sample. The percentages of naive CD45RAhigh/CD27high T cells were determined by flow cytometry on a PBMC aliquot from every donor. The full study reports these points: Because donor CMV infection status was unknown, age-related changes in expanded clonotypes were potentially confounded. Observed TCR beta diversity per million T cells fell roughly linearly with age, and a significant reduction was already apparent by age around 40. The percentage of naive T cells measured by flow cytometry correlated strongly with observed TCR beta diversity. Because profiling used bulk unsorted PBMCs, naive and antigen-experienced compartments could not be compared conclusively. Compared with the aged group, more naive CD4+ T cells, fewer expanded clones and increased TCR diversity were shown by the long-lived group, suggesting age selection. Estimates of total diversity from one million sequenced T cells were regarded as lower bounds and underestimates.

These records were also assigned to another study, of T cells of mothers and their children. The second study, in turn, reports: The donors were nine systemically healthy Caucasian individuals, made up of three mothers and their six children. cDNA synthesis used all of the extracted RNA, with roughly 1.5 ug of RNA in each 15 ul reaction. In the second PCR, sample barcodes and 2-4 random nucleotides were introduced via the M1S primer. Over 8.5 million TCR beta CDR3 reads were obtained for each mother, and approximately 2.9 million reads were obtained for each child. In both related and unrelated pairs, thymic selection shapes the output of TCR recombination in a similar way, with inherited differences having only a minor effect. Normalized repertoire overlap in related mother-child pairs was always slightly higher than in unrelated mother-child pairs, but the difference was never significant. With a sensitivity of 90 to 100 clones per million clonotypes, no persistent microchimeric T cell clones were detected. To look for features that set related mother-child pairs apart from unrelated individuals, the researchers ran deep NGS to compare the TCR beta repertoires of mothers and children. On average, the children were approximately 11 +/- 4 years old, while the mothers were about 40 +/- 4 years old. After adapters were ligated using NEBNext reagents, the libraries underwent 100+100 nt paired-end sequencing on an Illumina HiSeq 2000. Mother and child libraries were prepared a month apart and sequenced in separate runs to prevent cross-contamination. For each donor, somewhere between roughly 450,000 and 2,000,000 distinct TCR beta clonotypes were identified. Naive TCR beta clonotypes were estimated from low-frequency clonotypes matched to each donor's FACS-determined naive share, without sorting.

This clonotype was obtained from a boy under 18 in good health. Sequenced input: blood. The chain employs TRBV4-1 and TRBJ2-3, and 12 bases in between align with TRBD2. The CDR3 region has the sequence CASSPRTSGTTDTQYF. At the DNA level, the sequence is TGCGCCAGCAGCCCCCGGACTAGCGGGACCACAGATACGCAGTATTTT.